The 32 T cell receptor beta chains in this list originate from one sample, sequenced in a study of shared clonotypes between healthy human individuals. This table comes from immunoSEQ multiplex PCR, and its TCRdb copy is limited to in-frame clones, with some not included. Of around 88,000 clones detected, 60% to 70% appear once; the ten largest clones hold roughly 49%. The source material was memory CD8+ T cells sorted from blood. Documented subset: CD45RO+ cells pooled with CCR7-negative TemRA cells. These receptors came from a man aged 25-45 years in good health.

The chain uses TRBV4-2 and TRBJ2-6, with TRBD2 as a possible D gene (6 bases). Trimming stripped 0 bases from V and 0 bases from J, with 6 bases between. The germline gives CDR1 LGHNA, CDR2 YNFKEQ. This CDR3 has 16 amino acids. The CDR3 DNA reads as TGTGCCAGCAGCCAAGAGGGGGGCTCTGGGGCCAACGTCCTGACTTTC. It is translated as CASSQEGGSGANVLTF.

The CDR3 loop reads CASSVGGLQAFGYTF. The DNA for the CDR3 is TGTGCCAGCAGCGTCGGGGGTCTCCAAGCGTTTGGCTACACCTTC. This chain uses TRBV5-4 with TRBJ1-2; maybe TRBD1 (5 bases). V shed 4 bases and J shed 7 bases, with 20 bases lying between them. This CDR3 contains 15 residues. Germline V gene lookup returns CDR1 SGHNT and CDR2 YYREEE (reference sequence). Filled out from reference TRBV5-4 and TRBJ1-2, the complete variable domain reads ETGVTQSPTHLIKTRGQQVTLRCSSQSGHNTVSWYQQALGQGPQFIFQYYREEENGRGNFPPRFSGLQFPNYSSELNVNALELDDSALYLCASSVGGLQAFGYTFGSGTRLTVV.

The V and J genes are TRBV7-2 and TRBJ2-5, with no clear D. V lost 2 bases and J 5 bases, leaving 12 bases between the germline ends. This CDR3 contains 14 residues. CDR1 SGHTA and CDR2 FQGNSA come from the germline V gene. The CDR3 sequence is CASSLISVRETQYF. The CDR3 DNA reads as TGTGCCAGCAGCTTAATCTCCGTGCGGGAGACCCAGTACTTC.

The V gene is TRBV6-4, the J gene TRBJ2-3; D unresolved. Trimming shortened V by 3 bases and J by 4 bases, and 11 bases separated the two germline ends. CDR1 is MRHNA, CDR2 SNTAGT, per germline. The CDR3 sequence is 14 residues long. The CDR3 nucleotides are TGTGCCAGCAGTGATGGGGTTGGCGCAGATACGCAGTATTTT. Its protein is CASSDGVGADTQYF.

This clone has only one observation. This chain joins TRBV5-4 and TRBJ2-2; 9 bases match TRBD1. CDR3 length equals 16 residues. J was trimmed by 4 bases and V by 3 bases; bases with no gene match: 7. Germline CDR1 and CDR2: SGHNT and YYREEE (reference sequence). The CDR3 is CASSSQQGAITGELFF. CDR3 nucleotide sequence: TGTGCCAGCAGCTCGCAACAGGGGGCGATCACCGGGGAGCTGTTTTTT.

V is TRBV7-6 and J is TRBJ2-7, with D possibly called TRBD1 or TRBD2 (5 bases each). The CDR3 contains 15 residues. Germline assignment: CDR1 SGHVS and CDR2 FNYEAQ. The V end lost 5 bases, the J end lost 8 bases, and 22 bases lay between the germline ends. The CDR3 loop reads CASSTKRDGRDQQYF. Here the CDR3 DNA reads TGTGCCAGCAGCACCAAAAGGGACGGCCGGGACCAGCAGTACTTC.

Notes on this clone: Relative to the germline gene, one junction end is altered; a read error may explain this. The chain combines TRBV13 with TRBJ1-1; D gene ambiguous. Germline CDR1 is PRHDT and CDR2 is FYEKMQ (reference sequence). The CDR3 is 14 amino acids. The CDR3 sequence is CASTLVLGNTEAFF. The CDR3 DNA reads as TGTGCCAGCACCTTAGTCTTGGGGAACACTGAAGCTTTCTTT. Full variable domain (missing parts from reference TRBV13 and TRBJ1-1): AAGVIQSPRHLIKEKRETATLKCYPIPRHDTVYWYQQGPGQDPQFLISFYEKMQSDKGSIPDRFSAQQFSDYHSELNMSSLELGDSALYFCASTLVLGNTEAFFGQGTRLTVV.

This clone was seen more than once but under ten times. The rearrangement links TRBV30 to TRBJ1-4; maybe TRBD1 (5 bases). This CDR3 is 16 amino acids long. CDR1 GTSNPN and CDR2 SVGIG come from the germline V gene (reference sequence). V lost 1 base and J 8 bases, leaving 20 bases between the germline ends. The CDR3 DNA follows: TGTGCCTGGAGTGCCCCCGGGACGAAAAATCTCGAAAAACTGTTTTTT. Amino acid sequence: CAWSAPGTKNLEKLFF.

In this sample, this clone turned up a few times. Different DNA sequences within this sample yield the same CDR3. The chain is built from TRBV28 and TRBJ2-7; no reliable D call. The CDR3 is 12 residues long. Germline V lookup: CDR1 MDHEN, CDR2 SYDVKM. V shed 5 bases and J shed 2 bases, with 7 bases lying between them. The CDR3 bases are TGTGCCAGCAGTCCTCCGACCTACGAGCAGTACTTC. Translated, it gives CASSPPTYEQYF.

The chain uses TRBV6-6 and TRBJ2-1; 12 bases are a match to TRBD2. This CDR3 has 13 residues. The V gene's germline CDR1 is MNHNY and CDR2 SVGAGI (reference sequence). V was pared by 6 bases and J by 8 bases, with 2 bases of the junction left unmatched. CDR3 coding DNA: TGTGCCAGCAGGACTAGCGGGAGTTATGAGCAGTTCTTC. Translation gives CASRTSGSYEQFF.

This clone was detected ten times or more. The chain recombines TRBV25-1 with TRBJ1-5; D is ambiguous. Trimming took off 4 bases at V and 4 bases at J, with 14 bases between the two ends. Germline-derived CDR1 and CDR2 are MGHDK and SYGVNS. This CDR3 is 15 amino acids long. The CDR3, as DNA: TGTGCCAGCAGTGCTCAGGATAGCTGGAATCAGCCCCAGCATTTT. This sequence encodes CASSAQDSWNQPQHF.

This clone was picked up many times. This chain joins TRBV2 and TRBJ2-7; 11 nucleotides line up with TRBD2. With 3 bases clipped from V and 3 bases from J, the junction kept 7 bases outside the gene matches. This CDR3 is built from 16 residues. Germline V CDR1 and CDR2: SNHLY, FYNNEI. Here the CDR3 reads CASSDTSGSIHYEQYF. CDR3 in DNA: TGTGCCAGCAGTGATACTAGCGGGAGCATCCACTACGAGCAGTACTTC. The full variable domain, with the rest looked up from reference TRBV2 and TRBJ2-7, is EPEVTQTPSHQVTQMGQEVILRCVPISNHLYFYWYRQILGQKVEFLVSFYNNEISEKSEIFDDQFSVERPDGSNFTLKIRSTKLEDSAMYFCASSDTSGSIHYEQYFGPGTRLTVT.

This CDR3 reads CASSPRTSGRAPYEQYF. In DNA, the CDR3 is TGTGCCAGCAGCCCCCGGACTAGCGGGAGGGCCCCCTACGAGCAGTACTTC. The chain employs TRBV5-6 and TRBJ2-7; TRBD2 matches at 15 bases. The CDR3 runs to 17 residues. Trimming at V came to 4 bases and at J to 2 bases, leaving 7 bases not matched to a gene. The germline CDR1 and CDR2 sequences are SGHDT and YYEEEE.

The rearrangement uses TRBV9 and TRBJ2-5, with a tentative D call TRBD2 (6 bases). In germline, CDR1 is SGDLS, CDR2 YYNGEE. The V end lost 0 bases, the J end lost 5 bases, and 11 bases lay between the germline ends. The CDR3 length is 14 residues. This chain's CDR3 is CASSVASGDETQYF. Here the CDR3 DNA reads TGTGCCAGCAGCGTAGCGTCGGGAGACGAGACCCAGTACTTC.

This clone was counted between two and nine times. The chain combines TRBV6-5 with TRBJ1-5, with D unclear. The CDR3 has 13 residues. CDR1 is MNHEY, CDR2 SVGAGI, per germline. Trimming took off 0 bases at V and 3 bases at J, with 3 bases between the two ends. Here the CDR3 reads CASSYSNNQPQHF. The CDR3 DNA is TGTGCCAGCAGTTACTCCAACAATCAGCCCCAGCATTTT.

This clone was observed at least ten times. The DNA for the CDR3 is TGTGCCAGCAGCTTAGCTGGCAACTCCTACGAGCAGTACTTC. It codes for CASSLAGNSYEQYF. The rearrangement joins TRBV7-2 to TRBJ2-7, with D unresolved. Deletions cut 0 bases from V and 0 bases from J, with 6 bases between. Per germline, CDR1 SGHTA and CDR2 FQGNSA. The CDR3 extends over 14 amino acids.

This chain joins TRBV13 and TRBJ2-3; maybe TRBD2 (6 bases). Germline CDR1 is PRHDT and CDR2 is FYEKMQ (reference sequence). CDR3 length: 15 residues. The ends were cut back, 2 bases at V and 0 bases at J, with 9 bases in the middle. CDR3 DNA: TGTGCCAGCAGCTTAAATAGCGGTAGCACAGATACGCAGTATTTT. Amino acid sequence: CASSLNSGSTDTQYF.

Regarding this clone: This clone may be a read error of a much larger clone one base away. V and J are TRBV10-2 and TRBJ2-3; perhaps D is TRBD1 or TRBD2 (6 bases each). The CDR3 contains 12 residues. Germline V gives CDR1 WSHSY, CDR2 SAAADI. The CDR3 here is CASGGTNHTRYF. CDR3 nucleotides: TGCGCCAGCGGGGGGACAAACCATACGCGGTATTTT.

This chain uses TRBV11-2 with TRBJ2-1; 7 bases are a match to TRBD2. The CDR3 loop spans 17 amino acids. V was pared by 4 bases and J by 0 bases, with 9 bases of the junction left unmatched. Germline-derived CDR1 and CDR2 are SGHAT and FQNNGV. The CDR3 DNA reads as TGTGCCAGCAGCTCCGACTTAGCGGGTCGCTCCTACAATGAGCAGTTCTTC. Translating it yields CASSSDLAGRSYNEQFF.

The rearrangement links TRBV2 to TRBJ1-1; D gene ambiguous. The CDR3 runs 12 residues. V was shortened by 6 bases and J by 1 base, with 6 bases between the two germline ends. CDR1 and CDR2 from the germline V gene are SNHLY and FYNNEI. The CDR3: CASRNGNTEAFF. CDR3 in DNA: TGTGCCAGCAGAAACGGGAACACTGAAGCTTTCTTT.

This clone was seen repeatedly, ten times or more. The rearrangement joins TRBV28 to TRBJ1-2; no firm D call. The length of the CDR3 is 14 residues. Germline CDR1 MDHEN, CDR2 SYDVKM. The V and J ends lost 6 bases and 5 bases respectively, with 16 bases between them. The CDR3, as DNA: TGTGCCAGCAGCCCCCTGGACGGTGGATATGGCTACACCTTC. Translating gives CASSPLDGGYGYTF.

The chain couples TRBV18 to TRBJ2-7, with 9 bases matching TRBD1. The V segment lost 3 bases and the J segment 7 bases; nucleotides outside the gene matches: 4. The CDR3 runs 13 residues. The germline CDR1 and CDR2 sequences are KGHSH and LQKENI. CDR3 residues: CASSPGQGLEQYF. The CDR3 DNA sequence: TGTGCCAGCTCACCGGGACAGGGTCTGGAGCAGTACTTC.

This clone was seen at least ten times. The chain carries TRBV28 and TRBJ1-1; D may be TRBD1 (6 bases). Trimming left V 6 bases short and J 1 base short, with 9 bases between. CDR1 is MDHEN and CDR2 is SYDVKM in the germline V gene. CDR3 length equals 13 residues. CDR3 region: CASSWTENTEAFF. The DNA of the CDR3 is TGTGCCAGCAGCTGGACAGAGAACACTGAAGCTTTCTTT.

This CDR3 is CASSNPGGGLYEQYF. Written as DNA, the CDR3 is TGTGCCAGCAGCAACCCAGGAGGTGGTCTCTACGAGCAGTACTTC. The V and J genes are TRBV5-4 and TRBJ2-7; D is possibly TRBD2 (5 bases). Per the germline V gene, CDR1 is SGHNT and CDR2 is YYREEE (reference sequence). The V gene lost 4 bases and the J gene lost 3 bases, with 17 bases spanning the gap. CDR3 length: 15 amino acids.

This chain uses TRBV13 with TRBJ1-1; the D gene is possibly TRBD1 (6 bases). V lost 4 bases and J 1 base, leaving 16 bases between the germline ends. Germline CDR1 and CDR2: PRHDT and FYEKMQ (reference sequence). The CDR3 loop spans 16 amino acids. CDR3 amino acids: CASSSTLGQRNTEAFF. For the CDR3, the DNA is TGTGCCAGCAGCTCTACCCTGGGACAAAGGAACACTGAAGCTTTCTTT.

This rearrangement joins TRBV14 to TRBJ2-7, with D perhaps given as TRBD1 or TRBD2 (5 bases each). Germline V CDR1 and CDR2: SGHDN, FVKESK. The CDR3 runs 15 residues. V shed 2 bases and J shed 2 bases, with 13 bases lying between them. The CDR3 DNA sequence: TGTGCCAGCAGCCAAAATCCGGGACGCCCCTACGAGCAGTACTTC. This encodes CASSQNPGRPYEQYF.

The chain combines TRBV5-6 with TRBJ2-5, with D unclear. CDR3 size: 13 residues. Germline V gene data show CDR1 as SGHDT and CDR2 as YYEEEE. Trimming took 2 bases from V and 0 from J, leaving 5 bases between them. The CDR3 reads CASSLTDQETQYF. The CDR3 nucleotides read TGTGCCAGCAGCTTAACGGACCAAGAGACCCAGTACTTC.

The genes are TRBV28 and TRBJ2-7; TRBD2 might be the D (5 bases). This CDR3 has 15 residues. V shed 0 bases and J shed 0 bases, with 9 bases lying between them. CDR1 MDHEN and CDR2 SYDVKM come from the germline V gene. The CDR3 DNA is TGTGCCAGCAGTTTATGGTCGGGGAGCTCCTACGAGCAGTACTTC. Translating it yields CASSLWSGSSYEQYF.

This chain links TRBV7-9 with TRBJ2-4; either TRBD1 or TRBD2 may supply D (5 bases each). The V gene's germline CDR1 is SEHNR and CDR2 FQNEAQ (reference sequence). This CDR3 spans 19 amino acids. Between the trimmed V and J ends, which lost 1 base and 0 bases, there was a span of 19 bases. CDR3 in DNA: TGTGCCAGCAGCTTAGTTCGTGGCGGGCAGGGATTAGCCAAAAACATTCAGTACTTC. This codes for CASSLVRGGQGLAKNIQYF.

This sequence joins TRBV14 and TRBJ2-7; 13 bases are a match to TRBD2. Germline trimming cut 1 base from V and 4 bases from J; bases unmatched to any gene: 13. Germline V CDR1 and CDR2: SGHDN, FVKESK. This CDR3 region has 19 residues. The CDR3 sequence: CASSQGSWTSGGKMYEQYF. The CDR3 DNA follows: TGTGCCAGCAGCCAAGGTTCTTGGACTAGCGGGGGAAAGATGTACGAGCAGTACTTC.

In this sample, this clone turned up once. This same CDR3 is encoded by further DNA sequences in the sample. The V and J genes are TRBV5-1 and TRBJ1-5; D remains ambiguous. V lost 0 bases and J 1 base, leaving 5 bases between the germline ends. The length of the CDR3 is 14 residues. Germline V CDR1 and CDR2: SGHRS, YFSETQ. CDR3 coding DNA: TGCGCCAGCAGCTTGGGGGTAAGCAATCAGCCCCAGCATTTT. This sequence encodes CASSLGVSNQPQHF.

This clone was found a few times. The CDR3 loop reads CASSLDSSGSNEQFF. The CDR3 coding sequence is TGTGCCAGCAGCTTAGACAGTAGCGGGAGTAATGAGCAGTTCTTC. The rearrangement uses TRBV11-2 and TRBJ2-1; 9 bases map to TRBD2. In germline, CDR1 is SGHAT, CDR2 FQNNGV. V lost 0 bases to trimming and J lost 7 bases; unmatched junction nucleotides: 4. This CDR3 spans 15 amino acids.